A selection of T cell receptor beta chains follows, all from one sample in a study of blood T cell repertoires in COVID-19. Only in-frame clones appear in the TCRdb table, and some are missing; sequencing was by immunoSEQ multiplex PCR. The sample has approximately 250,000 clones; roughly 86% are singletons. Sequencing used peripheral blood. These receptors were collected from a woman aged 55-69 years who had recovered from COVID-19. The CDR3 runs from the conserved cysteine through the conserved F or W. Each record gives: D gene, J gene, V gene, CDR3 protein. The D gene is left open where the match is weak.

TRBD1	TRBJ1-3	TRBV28	CASRDRESGNTIYF
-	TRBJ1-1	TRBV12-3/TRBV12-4	CASSLGRNTEAFF
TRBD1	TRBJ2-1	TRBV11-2	CASSFGPGTEEQFF
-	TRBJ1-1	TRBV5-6	CASSTPRKETTEAFF
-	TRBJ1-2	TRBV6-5	CASSYGELYGYTF
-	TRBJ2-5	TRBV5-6	CASSLSRGSGETQYF
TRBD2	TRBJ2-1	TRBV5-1	CASSLVAGGGNEQFF
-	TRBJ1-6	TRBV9	CASSVRGGSPLHF
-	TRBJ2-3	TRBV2	CASQGPGGADTQYF
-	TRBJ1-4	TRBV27	CASSFWDIRGEEKLFF
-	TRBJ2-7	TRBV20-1	CSAPEGPEQYF
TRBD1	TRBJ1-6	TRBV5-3	CARSLCRGLRRDSPLHF
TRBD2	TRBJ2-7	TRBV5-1	CASSFQRGSYEQYF
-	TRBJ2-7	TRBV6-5	CASSSPGTYEQYF
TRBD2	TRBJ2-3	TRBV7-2	CASSLAGTSSGDTQYF
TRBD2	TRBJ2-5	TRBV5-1	CASSPGGALETQYF
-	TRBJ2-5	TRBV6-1	CASSEGRNVETQYF
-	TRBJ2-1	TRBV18	CASSVNPRDEQFF
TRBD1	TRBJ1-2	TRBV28	CASSWTGRGYTF
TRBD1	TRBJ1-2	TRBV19	CASTKRTGDPNYGYTF
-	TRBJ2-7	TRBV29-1	CSVGNRDYEQYF
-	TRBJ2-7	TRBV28	CASSPTTVFTYEQYF
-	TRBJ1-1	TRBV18	CASSPPEGLNTEAFF
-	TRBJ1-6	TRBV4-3	CASSQDGAGSYNSPLHF
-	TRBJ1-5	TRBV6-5	CASSYSSGQPQHF
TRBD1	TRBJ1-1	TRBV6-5	CASSLPGTGTFEAFF
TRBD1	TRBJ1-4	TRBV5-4	CASSPDRGGEKLFF
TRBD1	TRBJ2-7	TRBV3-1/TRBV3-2	CASSRASRQGAGEQYF
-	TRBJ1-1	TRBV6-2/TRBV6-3	CASSYSSGQASPNTEAFF
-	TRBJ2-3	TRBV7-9	CASSFPGGTQYF
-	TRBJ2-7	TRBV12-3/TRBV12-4	CASSLAAREQYF
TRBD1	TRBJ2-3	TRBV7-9	CASRRQGTDTQYF
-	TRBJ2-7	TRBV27	CASSFGQPYEQYF
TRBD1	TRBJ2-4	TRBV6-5	CASSRGQMAKNIQYF
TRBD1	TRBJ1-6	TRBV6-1	CASSVWTGSRYYNSPLHF
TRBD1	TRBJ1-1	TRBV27	CASRTGTVNTEAFF
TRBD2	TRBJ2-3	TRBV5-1	CASSDISGGAADTQYF